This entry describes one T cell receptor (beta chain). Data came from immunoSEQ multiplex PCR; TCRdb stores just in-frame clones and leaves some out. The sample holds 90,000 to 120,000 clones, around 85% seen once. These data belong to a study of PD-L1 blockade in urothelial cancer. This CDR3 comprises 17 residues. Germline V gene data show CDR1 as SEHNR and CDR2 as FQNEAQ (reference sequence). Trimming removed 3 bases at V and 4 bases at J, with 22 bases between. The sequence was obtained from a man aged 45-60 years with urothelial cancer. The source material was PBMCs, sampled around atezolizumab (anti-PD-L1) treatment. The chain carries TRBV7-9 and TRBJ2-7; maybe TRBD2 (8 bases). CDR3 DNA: TGTGCCAGCAGCTTTTCCGGGACAGCGGGAGTGGCGTACGAGCAGTACTTC. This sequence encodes CASSFSGTAGVAYEQYF.